This T cell receptor (beta chain) was recorded in a study of T cell responses to AZD1222 COVID-19 vaccine. The CDR3 totals 14 residues. Repertoires were generated with immunoSEQ multiplex PCR, while TCRdb's copy carries only in-frame clones and drops some. The top ten hold around 0.6% of the sample, which has more than 250,000 clones, just over 90% seen once. A note on this clone: Its antigen is undetermined.

Study-wide points: Close to half of spike-specific TCRs reportedly recognize unmutated variant regions. Clonal diversity was possibly underestimated, and the donors were mostly white British, with more females.

The rearrangement uses TRBV1 and TRBJ1-6; TRBD1, the table's D call, lacks a check against the DNA. TRBV1 is recorded as a pseudogene. The sequencing used peripheral blood, collected on day 0 of AZD1222 vaccination. The clonotype comes from an adult in good health. CDR3 sequence (DNA): TGCAACTCTGGTGGACAGGCCACTAATTCACCCCTCCACTTT. This codes for CNSGGQATNSPLHF.